This T cell receptor (beta chain) was profiled in a study of blood T cell dynamics during melanoma immunotherapy. The time point was: week 3, after first cycle of checkpoint inhibitor. CDR3 length: 16 residues. Germline values: CDR1 MGHRA, CDR2 YSYEKL. With V trimmed by 2 bases and J by 4 bases, 10 bases remained unmatched. The repertoire was sequenced with immunoSEQ multiplex PCR; TCRdb's copy has only in-frame clones and lacks some. The sample comprises about 8,600 clones, nearly 90% of which are singletons, and about 6% rests with the top ten. The J gene is TRBJ1-2, the V gene TRBV4-1; TRBD1 matches at 7 bases. The sequence was obtained from a human donor with melanoma. The specimen was blood, collected from a patient treated with checkpoint blockade. The CDR3 DNA reads TGCGCCAGCAGCCAAACCATGGACAGGTCCCGCTATGGCTACACCTTC. Its translation: CASSQTMDRSRYGYTF.